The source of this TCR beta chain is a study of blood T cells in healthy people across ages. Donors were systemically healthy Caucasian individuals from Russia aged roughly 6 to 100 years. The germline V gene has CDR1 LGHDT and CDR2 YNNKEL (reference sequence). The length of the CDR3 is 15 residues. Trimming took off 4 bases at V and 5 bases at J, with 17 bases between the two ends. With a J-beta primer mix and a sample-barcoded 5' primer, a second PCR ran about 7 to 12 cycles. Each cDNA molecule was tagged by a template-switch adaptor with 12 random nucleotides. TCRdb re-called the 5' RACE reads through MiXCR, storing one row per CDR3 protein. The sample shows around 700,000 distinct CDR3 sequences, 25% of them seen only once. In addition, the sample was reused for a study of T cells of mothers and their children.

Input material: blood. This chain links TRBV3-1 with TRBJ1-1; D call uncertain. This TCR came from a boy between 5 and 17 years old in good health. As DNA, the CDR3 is TGTGCCAGCAGCCCCGAACCCCGGATCGGGACTGAAGCTTTCTTT. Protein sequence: CASSPEPRIGTEAFF.